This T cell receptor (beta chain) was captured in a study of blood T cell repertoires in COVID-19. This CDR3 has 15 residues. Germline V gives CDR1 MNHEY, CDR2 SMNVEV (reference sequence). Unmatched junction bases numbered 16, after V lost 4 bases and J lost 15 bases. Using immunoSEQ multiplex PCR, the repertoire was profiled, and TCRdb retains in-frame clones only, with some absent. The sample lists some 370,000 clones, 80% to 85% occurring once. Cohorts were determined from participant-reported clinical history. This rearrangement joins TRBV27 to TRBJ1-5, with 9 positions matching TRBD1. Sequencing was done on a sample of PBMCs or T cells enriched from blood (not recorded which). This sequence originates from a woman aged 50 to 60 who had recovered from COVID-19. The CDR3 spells CASSYSPRTGEKLHF. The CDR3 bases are TGTGCCAGCAGTTACTCACCTCGGACAGGGGAAAAATTGCATTTT.